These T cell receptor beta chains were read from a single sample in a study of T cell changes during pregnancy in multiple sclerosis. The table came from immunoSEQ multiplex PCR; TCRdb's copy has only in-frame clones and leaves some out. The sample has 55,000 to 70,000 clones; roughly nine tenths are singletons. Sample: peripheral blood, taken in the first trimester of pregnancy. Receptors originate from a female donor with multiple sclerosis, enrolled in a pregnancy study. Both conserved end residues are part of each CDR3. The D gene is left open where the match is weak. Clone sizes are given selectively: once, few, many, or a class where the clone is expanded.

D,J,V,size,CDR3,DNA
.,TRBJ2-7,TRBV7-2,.,CASSHGTLSTYEQYF,TGTGCCAGCAGCCATGGGACACTTTCTACCTACGAGCAGTACTTC
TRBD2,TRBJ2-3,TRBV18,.,CASSPFLQEREAPTDTQYF,TGTGCCAGCTCACCATTTTTGCAAGAGCGGGAGGCACCCACAGATACGCAGTATTTT
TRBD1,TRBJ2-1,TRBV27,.,CASSKPTGPRDEQFF,TGTGCCAGCAGTAAGCCGACAGGGCCTAGGGATGAGCAGTTCTTC
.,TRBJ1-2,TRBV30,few,CAWSAPLRGGYGYTF,TGTGCCTGGAGTGCACCTCTCCGGGGTGGCTATGGCTACACCTTC
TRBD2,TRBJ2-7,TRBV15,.,CATSEEKSTGGPHEQYF,TGTGCCACCAGCGAGGAAAAGAGCACGGGAGGGCCCCACGAGCAGTACTTC
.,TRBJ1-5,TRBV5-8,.,CASSLIKHNQPQHF,TGTGCCAGCAGCTTGATAAAACACAATCAGCCCCAGCATTTT
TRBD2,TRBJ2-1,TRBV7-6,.,CASSLPGGLSNEQFF,TGTGCCAGCAGCTTACCGGGGGGGCTTAGTAATGAGCAGTTCTTC
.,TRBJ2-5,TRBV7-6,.,CASSLFSRTQYF,TGTGCCAGCAGCTTATTTTCTCGGACCCAGTACTTC
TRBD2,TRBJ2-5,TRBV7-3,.,CASSSRLAGASEETQYF,TGTGCCAGCAGCTCCAGACTAGCGGGGGCCTCGGAAGAGACCCAGTACTTC
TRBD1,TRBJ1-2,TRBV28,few,CASNRDRGQYGYTF,TGTGCCAGCAATAGGGACAGGGGGCAATATGGCTACACCTTC
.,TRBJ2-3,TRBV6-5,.,CASSYLGTSTDTQYF,TGTGCCAGCAGTTACCTAGGGACAAGCACAGATACGCAGTATTTT
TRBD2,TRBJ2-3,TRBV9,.,CASSVLTSGGDTQYF,TGTGCCAGCAGCGTCTTGACTAGCGGGGGAGATACGCAGTATTTT
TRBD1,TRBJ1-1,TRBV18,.,CASSPLTGANTEAFF,TGTGCCAGCTCACCACTCACAGGGGCGAACACTGAAGCTTTCTTT
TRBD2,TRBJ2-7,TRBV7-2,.,CASSGGTSGGTYEQYF,TGTGCCAGCAGCGGCGGGACTAGCGGGGGTACCTACGAGCAGTACTTC
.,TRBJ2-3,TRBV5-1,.,CASSFWRVKGTDTQYF,TGCGCCAGCAGCTTTTGGCGGGTCAAAGGCACAGATACGCAGTATTTT
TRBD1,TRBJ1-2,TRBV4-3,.,CASSQDRGQTHGYTF,TGCGCCAGCAGCCAAGATCGGGGACAGACCCATGGCTACACCTTC
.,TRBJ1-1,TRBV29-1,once,CSVVRATEAFF,TGCAGCGTAGTCAGGGCCACTGAAGCTTTCTTT
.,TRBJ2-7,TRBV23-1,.,CASTKSGNLGEQYF,TGCGCCAGCACCAAATCCGGGAATCTGGGCGAGCAGTACTTC
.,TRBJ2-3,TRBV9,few,CASSVGLASSDTQYF,TGTGCCAGCAGCGTAGGACTTGCTTCTTCAGATACGCAGTATTTT
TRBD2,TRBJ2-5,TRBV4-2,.,CASSQAGGSQETQYF,TGTGCCAGCAGCCAGGCGGGGGGCTCTCAAGAGACCCAGTACTTC
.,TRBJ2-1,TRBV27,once,CASSPSGVPYNEQFF,TGTGCCAGCAGTCCTTCAGGGGTCCCCTACAATGAGCAGTTCTTC
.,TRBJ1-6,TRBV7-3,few,CASSPTGRGNSPLHF,TGTGCCAGCAGCCCGACGGGTCGGGGGAATTCACCCCTCCACTTT
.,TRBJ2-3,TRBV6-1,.,CASRAGRHTDTQYF,TGTGCCAGCAGGGCAGGCAGGCACACAGATACGCAGTATTTT
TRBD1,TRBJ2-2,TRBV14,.,CASSHRTGGSWNTGELFF,TGTGCCAGCAGCCATCGGACAGGGGGAAGTTGGAACACCGGGGAGCTGTTTTTT
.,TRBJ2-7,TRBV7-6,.,CASSLEDSYEQYF,TGTGCCAGCAGCCTAGAAGACAGCTACGAGCAGTACTTC
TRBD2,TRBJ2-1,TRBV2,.,CASSYLAGGNNEQFF,TGTGCCAGCAGTTATTTAGCGGGAGGTAACAATGAGCAGTTCTTC
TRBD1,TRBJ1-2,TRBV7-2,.,CASSDPYRGRGDGYTF,TGTGCCAGCAGCGACCCCTATAGGGGGCGGGGAGACGGCTACACCTTC
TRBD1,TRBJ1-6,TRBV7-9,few,CASSLGRGTGESPLHF,TGTGCCAGCAGCTTAGGTAGAGGGACAGGGGAATCACCCCTCCACTTT
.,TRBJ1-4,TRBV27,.,CASRRGFEKLFF,TGTGCCAGCAGGAGGGGGTTCGAAAAACTGTTTTTT
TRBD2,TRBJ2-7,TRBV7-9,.,CASSFRERAGASYEQYF,TGTGCCAGCAGCTTCAGGGAAAGGGCGGGAGCTTCCTACGAGCAGTACTTC
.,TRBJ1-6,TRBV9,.,CASSEGGSPLHF,TGTGCCAGCAGCGAGGGCGGGTCACCCCTCCACTTT
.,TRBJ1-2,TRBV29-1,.,CSVEGSGGYTF,TGCAGCGTTGAAGGGTCGGGAGGCTACACCTTC
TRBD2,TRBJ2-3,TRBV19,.,CASSPRERGLTDTQYF,TGTGCCAGTAGTCCCCGGGAGCGGGGGCTCACAGATACGCAGTATTTT
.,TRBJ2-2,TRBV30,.,CAWSVYTGELFF,TGTGCCTGGAGTGTCTACACCGGGGAGCTGTTTTTT
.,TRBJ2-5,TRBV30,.,CAWIIRGRETQYF,TGTGCCTGGATAATTCGCGGAAGGGAGACCCAGTACTTC
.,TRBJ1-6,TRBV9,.,CASSVAEGGGLNSPLHF,TGTGCCAGCAGCGTAGCGGAGGGGGGGGGTTTAAATTCACCCCTCCACTTT
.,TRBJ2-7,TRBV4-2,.,CASSQESGWDEQYF,TGTGCCAGCAGCCAAGAATCAGGGTGGGACGAGCAGTACTTC
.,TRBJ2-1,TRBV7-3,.,CASSFGQPSYNEQFF,TGTGCCAGCAGCTTCGGACAGCCCTCCTACAATGAGCAGTTCTTC
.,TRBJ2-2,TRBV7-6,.,CASSLGYRSTGELFF,TGTGCCAGCAGCTTAGGATACCGGAGCACCGGGGAGCTGTTTTTT
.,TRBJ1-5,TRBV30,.,CAWSWTANQPQHF,TGTGCCTGGAGTTGGACAGCGAATCAGCCCCAGCATTTT
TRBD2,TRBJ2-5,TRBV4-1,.,CASQGLGTSETQYF,TGCGCCAGCCAAGGACTAGGAACCTCCGAGACCCAGTACTTC
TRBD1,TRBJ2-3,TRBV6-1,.,CAWGQSTDTQYF,TGTGCCTGGGGACAGAGCACAGATACGCAGTATTTT
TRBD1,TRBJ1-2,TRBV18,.,CASSQGQGNYGYTF,TGTGCCAGCTCACAGGGACAGGGGAACTATGGCTACACCTTC
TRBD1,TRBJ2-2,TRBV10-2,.,CASSPDRGFFTGELFF,TGCGCCAGCAGTCCGGACAGGGGGTTTTTTACCGGGGAGCTGTTTTTT
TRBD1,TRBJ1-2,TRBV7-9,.,CASSGDRGHPLNYGYTF,TGTGCCAGCTCTGGTGACAGGGGGCACCCGCTCAACTATGGCTACACCTTC
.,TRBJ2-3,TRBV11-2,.,CASSLDPSTDTQYF,TGTGCCAGCAGCTTAGATCCTAGCACAGATACGCAGTATTTT
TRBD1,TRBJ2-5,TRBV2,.,CASSDTGVRQETQYF,TGTGCCAGCAGTGACACAGGGGTCAGGCAAGAGACCCAGTACTTC
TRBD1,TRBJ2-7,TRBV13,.,CASSLGGTGDEQYF,TGTGCCAGCAGCTTAGGAGGGACAGGGGATGAGCAGTACTTC
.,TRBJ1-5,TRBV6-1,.,CASSEGLHNNQPQHF,TGTGCCAGCAGTGAAGGTTTACACAACAATCAGCCCCAGCATTTT
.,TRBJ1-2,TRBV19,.,CASTAFRDLYGYTF,TGTGCCAGTACCGCTTTCCGGGACTTGTATGGCTACACCTTC
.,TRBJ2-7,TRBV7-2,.,CASSLGGARYEQYF,TGTGCCAGCAGCTTGGGCGGGGCCCGCTACGAGCAGTACTTC
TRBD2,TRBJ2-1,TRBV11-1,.,CASSPWRGASYNEQFF,TGTGCCAGCAGCCCCTGGCGGGGGGCCTCCTACAATGAGCAGTTCTTC
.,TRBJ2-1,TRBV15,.,CATSRSRGLHNEQFF,TGTGCCACCAGCAGAAGCAGGGGTCTACACAATGAGCAGTTCTTC
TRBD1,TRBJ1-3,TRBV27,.,CASSPHVTGVNRNTIYF,TGTGCCAGCAGTCCCCACGTAACAGGGGTGAATAGAAACACCATATATTTT
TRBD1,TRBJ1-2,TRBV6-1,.,CASSELVNSGTGGRGYTF,TGTGCCAGCAGTGAATTAGTGAATTCGGGGACAGGCGGCCGGGGCTACACCTTC
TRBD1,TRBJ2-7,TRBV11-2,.,CASSLVLGDRDYEQYF,TGTGCCAGCAGCTTAGTTCTGGGGGACAGGGACTACGAGCAGTACTTC
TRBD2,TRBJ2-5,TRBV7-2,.,CASSPRLAVQETQYF,TGTGCCAGCAGCCCCAGACTAGCGGTCCAAGAGACCCAGTACTTC
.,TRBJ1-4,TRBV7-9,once,CASSQPPGNTNEKLFF,TGTGCCAGCAGCCAACCACCAGGGAATACTAATGAAAAACTGTTTTTT